These 30 T cell receptor beta chains came from one sample sequenced in a study of blood T cell repertoires in COVID-19. Only in-frame clones appear in the TCRdb table, and some are missing; sequencing was by immunoSEQ multiplex PCR. The sample includes some 300,000 clones, around 87% seen only once; the top ten take roughly 1%. The source material was peripheral blood. The receptors were gathered from a woman in her thirties or forties with COVID-19, enrolled during active disease.

The rearrangement links TRBV9 to TRBJ1-1, with TRBD1 identical over 9 bases. V shed 3 bases and J 1 base; nucleotides not matched to a gene: 4. Germline CDR1 is SGDLS and CDR2 is YYNGEE. The CDR3 is 15 amino acids. The CDR3 reads CASSAPGQGNTEAFF. CDR3 DNA sequence: TGTGCCAGCAGCGCACCGGGACAGGGGAACACTGAAGCTTTCTTT.

The J gene is TRBJ1-4, the V gene TRBV4-3, with a tentative D call TRBD1 (5 bases). This CDR3 region has 19 residues. Germline lookup yields CDR1 LGHNA and CDR2 YSLEER. The germline V and J ends were trimmed by 0 bases and 8 bases, with 25 bases remaining between them. DNA for the CDR3: TGCGCCAGCAGCCAAGATGTGGGCCGAATGGGAGGGGAGAGGGAAAAACTGTTTTTT. Translating it yields CASSQDVGRMGGEREKLFF.

The gene calls are TRBV5-1 and TRBJ1-2; D is unresolved. CDR1 and CDR2 (germline): SGHRS, YFSETQ. Trimming left V 0 bases short and J 1 base short, with 10 bases between. The CDR3 extends over 15 amino acids. The CDR3 here is CASSLVLGSNYGYTF. As DNA, the CDR3 is TGCGCCAGCAGCTTGGTCCTAGGTAGTAACTATGGCTACACCTTC.

The chain is built from TRBV30 and TRBJ1-2; unclear D gene. The CDR3 runs to 15 residues. CDR1 GTSNPN and CDR2 SVGIG come from the germline V gene (reference sequence). Between the trimmed V and J ends, which lost 4 bases and 1 base, there was a span of 16 bases. For the CDR3, the DNA is TGTGCCTGGACCCCCCACCCCCCGGTTAACTATGGCTACACCTTC. Its translation is CAWTPHPPVNYGYTF.

The chain carries TRBV7-2 and TRBJ1-2; D possibly corresponds to TRBD1 (5 bases). Trimming stripped 2 bases from V and 1 base from J, with 14 bases between. CDR1 is SGHTA and CDR2 is FQGNSA in the germline V gene. This CDR3 comprises 16 residues. CDR3 nucleotides: TGTGCCAGCAGCTTACTTGGGGCCCGATTTAACTATGGCTACACCTTC. Encoded protein: CASSLLGARFNYGYTF.

This sequence joins TRBV27 and TRBJ1-5; the match to TRBD1 covers 9 bases. The germline V gene has CDR1 MNHEY and CDR2 SMNVEV (reference sequence). Losses at the gene ends were 6 bases for V and 7 bases for J; bases not matched to a gene: 7. The CDR3 extends over 14 amino acids. For the CDR3, the DNA is TGTGCCAGCAGCTCCGGACAGGGGTGGCAGCCCCAGCATTTT. Encoded protein: CASSSGQGWQPQHF.

The chain combines TRBV28 with TRBJ2-7, with 9 positions matching TRBD2. This CDR3 comprises 14 residues. Germline CDR1 MDHEN, CDR2 SYDVKM. The V segment lost 7 bases and the J segment 5 bases; nucleotides outside the gene matches: 9. The CDR3 sequence is CASTRSSGRHEQYF. The CDR3 nucleotides read TGTGCCAGCACTCGGTCGAGCGGGAGGCACGAGCAGTACTTC.

The chain employs TRBV11-2 and TRBJ1-1; D might be TRBD1 (6 bases). The CDR3 is 16 amino acids. The germline gives CDR1 SGHAT, CDR2 FQNNGV. The V and J ends lost 1 base and 2 bases respectively, with 14 bases between them. This chain's CDR3 is CASSLGRGGVNTEAFF. CDR3 DNA sequence: TGTGCCAGCAGCTTAGGCAGGGGAGGGGTAAACACTGAAGCTTTCTTT.

The CDR3 DNA is TGTGCCAGCAGCGTTAGCGGAAGCGGGTTCGGGCTCGGGGAGCTGTTTTTT. Its translation: CASSVSGSGFGLGELFF. The rearrangement joins TRBV9 to TRBJ2-2; TRBD2 is a possible D gene (6 bases). This CDR3 spans 17 amino acids. Trimming took off 2 bases at V and 7 bases at J, with 21 bases between the two ends. Germline V gene data show CDR1 as SGDLS and CDR2 as YYNGEE.

This sequence joins TRBV7-3 and TRBJ1-1; possible D gene TRBD1, 6 bases. V was clipped by 5 bases and J by 3 bases, with 13 bases between them. The CDR3 contains 14 residues. The germline V gene encodes CDR1 SGHTA and CDR2 FQGTGA. Here the CDR3 DNA reads TGTGCCAGCAGCCTACAGGGTCTGGACACTGAAGCTTTCTTT. The encoded protein is CASSLQGLDTEAFF.

V is TRBV19 and J is TRBJ2-3; the D is unclear. This CDR3 has 17 amino acids. Trimming shortened V by 5 bases and J by 3 bases, and 21 bases separated the two germline ends. Germline values: CDR1 LNHDA, CDR2 SQIVND (reference sequence). CDR3 in amino acids: CASSPHSASFSTDTQYF. The CDR3 DNA reads as TGTGCCAGTAGTCCCCACTCAGCTAGTTTTTCGACAGATACGCAGTATTTT. Supplemented by reference TRBV19 and TRBJ2-3, the full variable domain reads DGGITQSPKYLFRKEGQNVTLSCEQNLNHDAMYWYRQDPGQGLRLIYYSQIVNDFQKGDIAEGYSVSREKKESFPLTVTSAQKNPTAFYLCASSPHSASFSTDTQYFGPGTRLTVL.

The chain carries TRBV27 and TRBJ1-2; 7 positions match TRBD1. V dropped 5 bases and J dropped 3; count of bases not matched to a gene: 15. Germline values: CDR1 MNHEY, CDR2 SMNVEV (reference sequence). The CDR3 runs 17 residues. CDR3 coding DNA: TGTGCCAGCAGTACCCACCCCTCCAGGGGGGTTGACTATGGCTACACCTTC. Protein product: CASSTHPSRGVDYGYTF.

V is TRBV6-5 and J is TRBJ1-5; D possibly corresponds to TRBD1 (5 bases). Germline V gene lookup returns CDR1 MNHEY and CDR2 SVGAGI. CDR3 length: 14 amino acids. V gave up 5 bases and J gave up 2 bases, with 10 bases separating them. The CDR3 coding sequence is TGTGCCAGCAGTCGGACAAGCCGCAATCAGCCCCAGCATTTT. It is translated as CASSRTSRNQPQHF.

The genes are TRBV6-5 and TRBJ1-1; 7 positions agree with TRBD1. CDR1 is MNHEY and CDR2 is SVGAGI in the germline V gene. This CDR3 region has 14 residues. V was pared by 4 bases and J by 5 bases, with 7 bases of the junction left unmatched. The CDR3 nucleotides read TGTGCCAGCAGTTCGCCAGGGGGGTGGACTGAAGCTTTCTTT. Translation: CASSSPGGWTEAFF.

This chain joins TRBV28 and TRBJ1-1, with TRBD1 as a possible D gene (5 bases). Per germline, CDR1 MDHEN and CDR2 SYDVKM. V was pared by 2 bases and J by 5 bases, with 9 bases between. The CDR3 runs 13 residues. DNA for the CDR3: TGTGCCAGCAGTTTACAGGGCTTGACTGAAGCTTTCTTT. It yields the protein CASSLQGLTEAFF.

This chain links TRBV27 with TRBJ2-4; 10 bases are shared with TRBD1. The trim removed 1 base at V and 0 bases at J, leaving 6 bases unmatched. This CDR3 contains 18 residues. The germline CDR1 and CDR2 sequences are MNHEY and SMNVEV (reference sequence). The CDR3 DNA reads TGTGCCAGCAGTTTATTAGGAGGACAGGGGGGAGCCAAAAACATTCAGTACTTC. This gives the protein CASSLLGGQGGAKNIQYF.

The CDR3: CASTQEGLAGEEQYF. The CDR3 coding sequence is TGTGCCAGCACCCAGGAGGGACTAGCGGGGGAGGAGCAGTACTTC. This chain uses TRBV19 with TRBJ2-7, with 14 bases aligning to TRBD2. The CDR3 has 15 residues. Trimming at V came to 9 bases and at J to 7 bases, leaving 11 bases not matched to a gene. Germline V gene data show CDR1 as LNHDA and CDR2 as SQIVND (reference sequence).

The chain combines TRBV10-2 with TRBJ1-2, with TRBD1 matching over 7 bases. The CDR3 has 14 amino acids. Per the germline V gene, CDR1 is WSHSY and CDR2 is SAAADI. The trim removed 7 bases at V and 2 bases at J, leaving 7 bases unmatched. The CDR3 DNA reads TGCGCCAGCACCTCGACAGGGTTCAACTATGGCTACACCTTC. The encoded protein is CASTSTGFNYGYTF.

The CDR3 reads CASSRGLVSYNEQFF. The CDR3 region has the DNA TGTGCCAGCAGCCGCGGACTAGTCTCCTACAATGAGCAGTTCTTC. This chain links TRBV7-2 with TRBJ2-1; 7 nucleotides agree with TRBD2. The V and J ends lost 5 bases and 0 bases, in that order; junction bases with no gene match: 4. The length of the CDR3 is 15 residues. The germline gives CDR1 SGHTA, CDR2 FQGNSA.

The chain is built from TRBV25-1 and TRBJ1-6, with 7 bases fitting TRBD1. This CDR3 region has 13 residues. Per germline, CDR1 MGHDK and CDR2 SYGVNS. V shed 6 bases, J shed 13 bases, and the junction held 9 bases outside the gene matches. Here the CDR3 reads CASRLTDREPLHF. CDR3 nucleotides: TGTGCCAGCAGACTAACTGACAGGGAGCCCCTCCACTTT.

V usage is TRBV4-3 and J usage is TRBJ1-1; unclear D gene. This CDR3 is built from 12 residues. V dropped 0 bases and J dropped 9 bases, with 8 bases sitting between them. The germline CDR1 and CDR2 sequences are LGHNA and YSLEER. The CDR3 region has the DNA TGCGCCAGCAGCCAAGATCGGGGTAAAGCTTTCTTT. This translates into CASSQDRGKAFF.

This chain uses TRBV4-3 with TRBJ1-1; a weak D match, TRBD1 (6 bases). Trimming stripped 0 bases from V and 0 bases from J, with 8 bases between. CDR1 LGHNA and CDR2 YSLEER come from the germline V gene. This CDR3 has 15 residues. Written as DNA, the CDR3 is TGCGCCAGCAGCCAAGAGAGGGGGTTGAACACTGAAGCTTTCTTT. This gives the protein CASSQERGLNTEAFF.

The chain has TRBV27 and TRBJ1-2; TRBD1 is a possible D gene (6 bases). CDR3 length: 15 residues. Germline CDR1 MNHEY, CDR2 SMNVEV (reference sequence). With 6 bases removed from V and 4 bases from J, the gap between germline ends came to 18 bases. The CDR3 coding sequence is TGTGCCAGCAGGCTCCAGGGAAGGGGGACCTATGGCTACACCTTC. Residues: CASRLQGRGTYGYTF.

This clone came up once. The chain joins TRBV25-1 to TRBJ2-5; the D gene is possibly TRBD1 (6 bases). The germline V and J ends were trimmed by 8 bases and 5 bases, with 15 bases remaining between them. The CDR3 extends over 13 amino acids. CDR1 and CDR2 (germline): MGHDK, SYGVNS. The CDR3 DNA sequence: TGTGCCAGCGGAACAGGGATGGGCGAGACCCAGTACTTC. Residues: CASGTGMGETQYF.

The chain uses TRBV7-9 and TRBJ1-4, with 8 bases fitting TRBD1. The CDR3 consists of 14 residues. V dropped 3 bases and J dropped 7; count of bases not matched to a gene: 4. Germline values: CDR1 SEHNR, CDR2 FQNEAQ (reference sequence). The CDR3 nucleotides read TGTGCCAGCAGCTTCAGGGGGCGCGGTGAAAAACTGTTTTTT. This gives the protein CASSFRGRGEKLFF.

J is TRBJ1-1 and V is TRBV7-8; D perhaps matches TRBD1 (5 bases). With 1 base removed from V and 3 bases from J, the gap between germline ends came to 15 bases. The CDR3 runs to 16 residues. CDR1 is SGHVS, CDR2 FQNEAQ, per germline. CDR3 loop: CASSLGDWDGDTEAFF. For the CDR3, the DNA is TGTGCCAGCAGCTTAGGGGACTGGGACGGGGACACTGAAGCTTTCTTT.

The rearrangement links TRBV4-3 to TRBJ2-7; 9 bases align to TRBD2. V shed 1 base, J shed 4 bases, and the junction held 5 bases outside the gene matches. The germline V gene encodes CDR1 LGHNA and CDR2 YSLEER. This CDR3 region has 15 residues. The DNA for the CDR3 is TGCGCCAGCAGCCAAGGTCTAGCGGGAAAATACGAGCAGTACTTC. This sequence encodes CASSQGLAGKYEQYF.

The genes are TRBV7-3 and TRBJ2-3; TRBD1 matches 9 bases. Trimming cost V 4 bases and J 1 base; bases outside gene matches: 3. Germline V gene data show CDR1 as SGHTA and CDR2 as FQGTGA. The length of the CDR3 is 15 residues. The CDR3 here is CASSSRDRGTDTQYF. The CDR3 coding sequence is TGTGCCAGCAGCTCCCGGGACAGGGGCACAGATACGCAGTATTTT.

The chain has TRBV6-5 and TRBJ2-7; 7 positions match TRBD1. CDR3 length equals 15 residues. V lost 0 bases and J lost 5; bases outside the gene matches: 7. Germline V gene sequence: CDR1 MNHEY, CDR2 SVGAGI. CDR3 sequence (DNA): TGTGCCAGCAGTTACTCGAGGGGGCGAGGTAACGAGCAGTACTTC. It yields the protein CASSYSRGRGNEQYF.

The rearrangement links TRBV7-9 to TRBJ1-5; 7 positions agree with TRBD1. The junction had 9 bases not matched to a gene; V was cut back by 11 bases and J by 2 bases. Germline V CDR1 and CDR2: SEHNR, FQNEAQ (reference sequence). There are 14 residues in the CDR3. The CDR3 reads CAVQSQGGNQPQHF. CDR3 nucleotides: TGTGCCGTCCAGAGCCAGGGGGGCAATCAGCCCCAGCATTTT. The full variable domain, its missing parts supplied by reference TRBV7-9 and TRBJ1-5, is DTGVSQNPRHKITKRGQNVTFRCDPISEHNRLYWYRQTLGQGPEFLTYFQNEAQLEKSRLLSDRFSAERPKGSFSTLEIQRTEQGDSAMYLCAVQSQGGNQPQHFGDGTRLSIL.